One sample yielded the 32 T cell receptor beta chains listed below, sequenced in a study of blood T cells in healthy people across ages. Then a second PCR, running roughly 7 to 11 cycles, was carried out with a sample-barcoded 5' primer and a J-beta primer mix. In TCRdb, the 5' RACE reads were re-called with MiXCR into one record per CDR3 protein. Among around 800,000 distinct CDR3 sequences listed, about 55% were seen once. The sample was blood. The receptor source for this set is a man at least 80 years old in good health.

The CDR3: CASSDGRGFIQYF. DNA of the CDR3: TGTGCCAGCAGTGATGGTCGAGGTTTCATACAGTATTTT. This sequence joins TRBV6-1 and TRBJ2-3; D uncertain. There are 13 residues in the CDR3. Looked up from germline, CDR1 is MNHNS and CDR2 is SASEGT. V was pared by 3 bases and J by 12 bases, with 16 bases between.

This clonotype was picked up a small number of times. J is TRBJ2-7 and V is TRBV9; D is unresolved. Germline CDR1 is SGDLS and CDR2 is YYNGEE. CDR3 size: 12 residues. With 0 bases removed from V and 5 bases from J, the gap between germline ends came to 6 bases. CDR3 loop: CASSVGNDEQYF. The CDR3 bases are TGTGCCAGCAGCGTAGGAAATGACGAGCAGTACTTC.

The rearrangement uses TRBV20-1 and TRBJ2-3; perhaps TRBD2 as D (6 bases). The CDR3 is 14 residues long. The ends were cut back, 5 bases at V and 3 bases at J, with 15 bases in the middle. Per germline, CDR1 DFQATT and CDR2 SNEGSKA (reference sequence). The CDR3 spells CSAPSGLVTDTQYF. For the CDR3, the DNA is TGCAGTGCTCCTTCGGGACTGGTAACAGATACGCAGTATTTT.

This clonotype was counted only a few times. The chain is built from TRBV3-1 and TRBJ2-6; D gene ambiguous. CDR3 length equals 15 residues. V was cut by 1 base and J by 4 bases, with 8 bases left in between. Germline-derived CDR1 and CDR2 are LGHDT and YNNKEL (reference sequence). For the CDR3, the DNA is TGTGCCAGCAGCCAAGGTGTGCCCGGGGCCAACGTCCTGACTTTC. It encodes CASSQGVPGANVLTF.

V usage is TRBV10-3 and J usage is TRBJ1-2; possible D gene TRBD1, 5 bases. Trimming took 10 bases from V and 5 from J, leaving 17 bases between them. In germline, CDR1 is ENHRY, CDR2 SYGVKD. This CDR3 contains 13 residues. The CDR3 DNA reads as TGTGCCACGGCTCGGGAGGGGAATTATGGCTACACCTTC. Amino acids: CATAREGNYGYTF.

This clonotype appeared a single time. The gene calls are TRBV6-2 or TRBV6-3 and TRBJ2-3; 7 bases match TRBD2. The CDR3 is made up of 13 amino acids. CDR1 and CDR2 from the germline V gene are MNHEY and SVGEGT. J lost 13 bases, V lost 7 bases, and 14 bases had no gene match. This CDR3 is CASTDLAAGVKYF. The CDR3 bases are TGTGCCAGCACCGACCTTGCGGCGGGAGTTAAGTATTTT.

This clonotype was seen a handful of times. One junction end disagrees with the germline gene, perhaps due to a read error. The chain links TRBV6-6 to TRBJ1-2; no definite D call. Germline CDR1 MNHNY, CDR2 SVGAGI (reference sequence). The CDR3 consists of 13 residues. In DNA form, the CDR3 reads TGTGCCAGCAGCCCCGGCGTTGTGTATGGTTACACCTTC. Residues: CASSPGVVYGYTF.

This clonotype was detected only once. One end of the junction fails to match germline, which may point to a read error. V gene TRBV18 combines with J gene TRBJ2-7; 7 nucleotides line up with TRBD1. CDR1 and CDR2 (germline): KGHSH, LQKENI. The CDR3 loop spans 15 amino acids. The CDR3 is CASSRGQVGDYEQYF. In DNA, the CDR3 is TGTGCCAGTTCACGAGGACAGGTGGGGGACTACGAGCAGTACTTC.

The V call is TRBV25-1, the J call TRBJ1-4; a weak D match, TRBD1 (5 bases). The ends were cut back, 3 bases at V and 0 bases at J, with 14 bases in the middle. The CDR3 runs to 17 residues. Germline V gives CDR1 MGHDK, CDR2 SYGVNS. This CDR3 is CASSDYESGPTNEKLFF. The CDR3, as DNA: TGTGCCAGCAGTGACTATGAGTCGGGGCCAACTAATGAAAAACTGTTTTTT. The complete variable domain, with remaining parts taken from reference TRBV25-1 and TRBJ1-4, reads EADIYQTPRYLVIGTGKKITLECSQTMGHDKMYWYQQDPGMELHLIHYSYGVNSTEKGDLSSESTVSRIRTEHFPLTLESARPSHTSQYLCASSDYESGPTNEKLFFGSGTQLSVL.

The chain joins TRBV18 to TRBJ2-1, with D perhaps given as TRBD1 or TRBD2 (6 bases each). The CDR3 contains 14 residues. The germline CDR1 and CDR2 sequences are KGHSH and LQKENI. The V end was cut by 4 bases, the J end by 7 bases, with 14 bases between. The CDR3 is CASSLLEGTNEQFF. CDR3 coding DNA: TGTGCCAGCTCACTCCTGGAGGGGACAAATGAGCAGTTCTTC.

This clonotype has a single count. The chain has TRBV12-3 or TRBV12-4 and TRBJ1-4, with D perhaps TRBD1 (5 bases). The CDR3 has 18 amino acids. V was cut by 6 bases and J by 0 bases, with 20 bases left in between. The CDR3 sequence is CASSSHSGGLATNEKLFF. In DNA form, the CDR3 reads TGTGCCAGCAGCTCCCATAGCGGGGGGTTGGCAACTAATGAAAAACTGTTTTTT.

CDR3 nucleotide sequence: TGTGCCAGCAGCGCAGACAACGGGGATACGCAGTATTTT. It translates to CASSADNGDTQYF. The chain employs TRBV9 and TRBJ2-3, with D unclear. Per the germline V gene, CDR1 is SGDLS and CDR2 is YYNGEE. The V end was cut by 3 bases, the J end by 6 bases, with 11 bases between. The CDR3 is made up of 13 amino acids.

The chain joins TRBV6-2 or TRBV6-3 to TRBJ2-7, with 7 nucleotides matching TRBD2. Trimming at V came to 2 bases and at J to 3 bases, leaving 4 bases not matched to a gene. Germline V CDR1 and CDR2: MNHEY, SVGEGT. The CDR3 is 14 amino acids. The CDR3 DNA sequence: TGTGCCAGCAGTTACGGCGGGACTATCTACGAGCAGTACTTC. As protein: CASSYGGTIYEQYF.

This clonotype was seen at least ten times. CDR3 loop: CSVGLGASTDTQYF. CDR3 coding DNA: TGCAGCGTTGGGTTGGGGGCCTCCACAGATACGCAGTATTTT. The chain recombines TRBV29-1 with TRBJ2-3, with D perhaps TRBD1 (6 bases). Trimming stripped 4 bases from V and 2 bases from J, with 13 bases between. The CDR3 is made up of 14 amino acids. Germline-derived CDR1 and CDR2 are SQVTM and ANQGSEA.

The rearrangement links TRBV5-1 to TRBJ2-1; 9 nucleotides line up with TRBD2. With the DNA end fitting TRBJ2-7 better, the J assignment may be wrong. Germline loops: CDR1 SGHRS, CDR2 YFSETQ. The CDR3 totals 16 residues. The DNA of the CDR3 is TGCGCCAGCAGTGGAGCGGGGGGAAGCTCCTACAATGAGCAGTACTTC. It codes for CASSGAGGSSYNEQYF.

This clonotype was seen a few times. The chain recombines TRBV4-1 with TRBJ1-4, with 8 bases that match TRBD1. J gave up 5 bases and V 4 bases, and 6 bases lay outside the gene matches. The CDR3 spans 15 residues. Germline values: CDR1 MGHRA, CDR2 YSYEKL. CDR3 coding DNA: TGCGCCAGCAGCCGCCAGGGACAGGCGAATGAAAAACTGTTTTTT. Its translation: CASSRQGQANEKLFF.

The chain carries TRBV25-1 and TRBJ2-5; D is possibly TRBD1 (6 bases). The CDR3 runs to 11 residues. CDR1 and CDR2 (germline): MGHDK, SYGVNS. Trimming removed 10 bases from V and 5 bases from J, with 11 bases in between. The CDR3 nucleotides read TGTGCCACACCTAGGGGGGAGACCCAGTACTTC. This encodes CATPRGETQYF.

The genes are TRBV12-3 or TRBV12-4 and TRBJ2-5; TRBD1 is a possible D gene (5 bases). The CDR3 is 11 amino acids. V was clipped by 3 bases and J by 11 bases, with 10 bases between them. The DNA of the CDR3 is TGTGCCAGCAGTTTGGGGCGATGGCAGTACTTC. Amino acids: CASSLGRWQYF.

This clonotype occurred many times. The V gene is TRBV5-5, the J gene TRBJ2-1; D is perhaps TRBD1 or TRBD2 (5 bases each). The CDR3 has 19 amino acids. Trimming stripped 2 bases from V and 6 bases from J, with 27 bases between. The germline gives CDR1 SGHKS, CDR2 YYEKEE (reference sequence). The DNA of the CDR3 is TGTGCCAGCAGCTTTATCCCGGGACCACGTAAAACGGAGGTCAATGAGCAGTTCTTC. Its translation is CASSFIPGPRKTEVNEQFF.

This rearrangement joins TRBV2 to TRBJ1-5, with D maybe TRBD1 (5 bases). The CDR3 has 14 amino acids. The germline V and J ends were trimmed by 4 bases and 2 bases, with 9 bases remaining between them. In germline, CDR1 is SNHLY, CDR2 FYNNEI. This CDR3 is CASSGSGGNQPQHF. CDR3 in DNA: TGTGCCAGCAGTGGATCGGGGGGCAATCAGCCCCAGCATTTT. Full variable domain (outside the CDR3, taken from reference TRBV2 and TRBJ1-5): EPEVTQTPSHQVTQMGQEVILRCVPISNHLYFYWYRQILGQKVEFLVSFYNNEISEKSEIFDDQFSVERPDGSNFTLKIRSTKLEDSAMYFCASSGSGGNQPQHFGDGTRLSIL.

In this sample, this clonotype turned up a few times. V and J are TRBV25-1 and TRBJ1-4, with D possibly being TRBD1 (6 bases). The CDR3 sequence is 14 residues long. V was clipped by 3 bases and J by 3 bases, with 8 bases between them. Germline lookup yields CDR1 MGHDK and CDR2 SYGVNS. The CDR3 DNA reads TGTGCCAGCAGTGAGAGGGGGGCTAATGAAAAACTGTTTTTT. Its protein product is CASSERGANEKLFF.

The chain uses TRBV5-1 and TRBJ1-3, with 11 bases matching TRBD1. The CDR3 consists of 16 residues. V lost 5 bases, J lost 1 base, and 5 bases stayed unmatched. CDR1 is SGHRS and CDR2 is YFSETQ in the germline V gene. CDR3 nucleotide sequence: TGCGCCAGCAGAACCGGGACAGGGGGATCTGGAAACACCATATATTTT. Amino acid sequence: CASRTGTGGSGNTIYF.

The rearrangement links TRBV7-2 to TRBJ1-2; possible D gene TRBD1, 6 bases. Germline CDR1 and CDR2: SGHTA and FQGNSA. The CDR3 runs 13 residues. V lost 5 bases, J lost 8 bases, and 15 bases lay in between. CDR3 loop: CASSETGPGGYTF. CDR3 nucleotides: TGTGCCAGCAGCGAAACAGGGCCCGGGGGCTACACCTTC.

This clonotype was found many times. V is TRBV6-2 or TRBV6-3 and J is TRBJ2-5; no clear D. CDR1 is MNHEY and CDR2 is SVGEGT in the germline V gene. This CDR3 comprises 15 residues. V lost 6 bases and J 1 base, leaving 15 bases between the germline ends. This CDR3 reads CASSPFRTFQETQYF. The CDR3 DNA sequence: TGTGCCAGCAGCCCTTTCCGAACGTTCCAAGAGACCCAGTACTTC.

The chain employs TRBV24-1 and TRBJ2-7; 9 bases are shared with TRBD1. The CDR3 is made up of 16 amino acids. Germline lookup yields CDR1 KGHDR and CDR2 SFDVKD. Losses at the gene ends were 4 bases for V and 7 bases for J; bases not matched to a gene: 13. The CDR3 region has the DNA TGTGCCACCAGTGAGCCTCGGACAGGGGTGGGCAATGAGCAGTACTTC. Its protein is CATSEPRTGVGNEQYF.

This chain uses TRBV6-5 with TRBJ2-1; 10 nucleotides line up with TRBD2. Germline loops: CDR1 MNHEY, CDR2 SVGAGI. V lost 5 bases and J lost 0; bases outside the gene matches: 4. CDR3 length equals 16 residues. CDR3 sequence: CASSTGTSASYNEQFF. The CDR3 DNA sequence: TGTGCCAGCAGTACAGGGACTAGCGCCTCCTACAATGAGCAGTTCTTC.

This rearrangement joins TRBV7-2 to TRBJ2-7, with a possible D match to TRBD1 (5 bases). Trimming removed 5 bases from V and 6 bases from J, with 17 bases in between. CDR1 and CDR2 (germline): SGHTA, FQGNSA. There are 14 residues in the CDR3. CDR3 bases: TGTGCCAGCAGCCCCACCGGCAGGGTTACCGAGCAGTACTTC. Protein: CASSPTGRVTEQYF.

The chain carries TRBV21-1 and TRBJ2-4; TRBD2, the table's D call, lacks a check against the DNA. TRBV21-1 is classified as a pseudogene. The CDR3 is 15 residues long. The CDR3 nucleotides read TGTGCCAGCAGCAAATGGCAACGGAGGAAGAACATTCAGTACTTC. This sequence encodes CASSKWQRRKNIQYF.

The V call is TRBV10-1, the J call TRBJ2-5; 8 nucleotides align to TRBD2. This CDR3 is 15 amino acids long. Germline V CDR1 and CDR2: WNHNN, SYGVQD (reference sequence). The V and J ends lost 5 bases and 6 bases, in that order; junction bases with no gene match: 11. The CDR3: CASSNTGGRFKTQYF. The CDR3 DNA follows: TGCGCCAGCAGTAATACGGGAGGGCGTTTCAAGACCCAGTACTTC.

Details on this clonotype: A much larger clonotype is one base distant, so this may be a read error. The CDR3 DNA is TGTGCCAGCAGCCGTCGACAGGGGGCGAGGTTGGAGACCCAGTACTTC. It codes for CASSRRQGARLETQYF. V is TRBV14 and J is TRBJ2-5, with 10 bases that match TRBD1. The junction had 10 bases not matched to a gene; V was cut back by 4 bases and J by 5 bases. The CDR3 sequence is 16 residues long. Per the germline V gene, CDR1 is SGHDN and CDR2 is FVKESK. The whole variable domain, remainder taken from reference TRBV14 and TRBJ2-5, is EAGVTQFPSHSVIEKGQTVTLRCDPISGHDNLYWYRRVMGKEIKFLLHFVKESKQDESGMPNNRFLAERTGGTYSTLKVQPAELEDSGVYFCASSRRQGARLETQYFGPGTRLLVL.

The CDR3 region has the DNA TGCGCCAGCAGTGAGGTCCTAGCGGGCTACGAGCAGTACTTC. Its protein is CASSEVLAGYEQYF. This sequence joins TRBV10-1 and TRBJ2-4; 8 bases line up with TRBD2. The DNA matches TRBJ2-7 better at its end, which makes the J call doubtful. Germline V lookup: CDR1 WNHNN, CDR2 SYGVQD (reference sequence). This CDR3 has 14 amino acids.

The chain joins TRBV12-3 or TRBV12-4 to TRBJ2-5; D is uncertain. There are 13 residues in the CDR3. The V end was cut by 6 bases, the J end by 5 bases, with 13 bases between. The CDR3 DNA reads TGTGCCAGCAGGCCTGACTGGGTTGAGACCCAGTACTTC. Translation gives CASRPDWVETQYF.